The 23 T cell receptor beta chains below all came from one sample that was sequenced in a study of a mutant IDH1 vaccine in newly diagnosed glioma (dated by TCRdb to the early 2020s). The library came from the immunoSEQ multiplex PCR assay. The clones in this table, taken by TCRdb from immuneACCESS, are in-frame only. Not every clone is retained; where verified, under half of the shortfall comes from an unresolved V gene, and the cause of the rest is unknown. The sample table shows tens of thousands of clones, and over 75% are seen once. Less than 5.5% of the sample goes to the ten largest clones. According to the study, the label for this sample's time point signals: baseline, week 1 (first vaccination visit). In the paper's terms, the treatment or condition label means: pre-vaccination baseline after standard-of-care therapy. The sequencing used PBMCs, collected from a glioma patient treated with radiotherapy, temozolomide or both. All receptors come from a man aged 40-49 years with glioma. Some clones in this sample may be carry-over from other donors' samples.

This clone appeared a few times. This same CDR3 is encoded by further DNA sequences in the sample. CDR3: CASSPGTGGNQPQHF. The CDR3 region has the DNA TGCGCCAGCAGTCCCGGGACAGGGGGCAATCAGCCCCAGCATTTT. The chain has TRBV5-1 and TRBJ1-5; TRBD1 aligns across 10 bases. The germline gives CDR1 SGHRS, CDR2 YFSETQ. Germline trimming cut 5 bases from V and 2 bases from J; bases unmatched to any gene: 4. The CDR3 consists of 15 residues.

The CDR3 bases are TGTGCCAGCAGCCCTAGGAGCGCAGGGATCTCTGGAAACACCATATATTTT. This sequence encodes CASSPRSAGISGNTIYF. The chain carries TRBV7-2 and TRBJ1-3; TRBD1 might be the D (5 bases). The CDR3 is 17 amino acids. Trimming left V 5 bases short and J 0 bases short, with 17 bases between. The V gene's germline CDR1 is SGHTA and CDR2 FQGNSA.

For the CDR3, the DNA is TGTGCCAGCAGTAGGGATACCTACAATGAGCAGTTCTTC. This gives the protein CASSRDTYNEQFF. The chain carries TRBV2 and TRBJ2-1; D unclear. The V gene's germline CDR1 is SNHLY and CDR2 FYNNEI. Trimming removed 5 bases at V and 2 bases at J, with 7 bases between. CDR3 length equals 13 residues.

The chain carries TRBV6-5 and TRBJ1-6; 8 bases fit TRBD1. The ends lost 5 bases at V and 13 bases at J; junction bases unmatched: 13. Germline lookup yields CDR1 MNHEY and CDR2 SVGAGI. This CDR3 contains 15 residues. The CDR3 DNA is TGTGCCAGCAGTCCCCCCCAGGGGGCGAGGGCCCCCCTCCACTTT. The encoded protein is CASSPPQGARAPLHF.

The gene calls are TRBV6-1 and TRBJ1-1; D remains ambiguous. CDR1 and CDR2 (germline): MNHNS, SASEGT. V dropped 0 bases and J dropped 1 base, with 6 bases sitting between them. The CDR3 is made up of 14 amino acids. Here the CDR3 DNA reads TGTGCCAGCAGTGAAGCGGGCGGGAACACTGAAGCTTTCTTT. Its protein is CASSEAGGNTEAFF.

The chain carries TRBV9 and TRBJ2-1, with 8 bases lining up with TRBD2. Germline-derived CDR1 and CDR2 are SGDLS and YYNGEE. The CDR3 loop spans 16 amino acids. V shed 5 bases and J 3 bases; nucleotides not matched to a gene: 10. The CDR3: CASSPPGRGDYNEQFF. DNA for the CDR3: TGTGCCAGCAGTCCACCGGGGCGGGGGGACTACAATGAGCAGTTCTTC.

The chain recombines TRBV4-1 with TRBJ2-1; 7 bases match TRBD1. Trimming cost V 1 base and J 0 bases; bases outside gene matches: 3. Germline V CDR1 and CDR2: MGHRA, YSYEKL. The CDR3 totals 16 residues. DNA of the CDR3: TGCGCCAGCAGCCAAGTGAGGGGGCTCTCCTACAATGAGCAGTTCTTC. It is translated as CASSQVRGLSYNEQFF.

This clone has only a few counts. The sample has other DNA sequences that encode this CDR3 too. V and J are TRBV25-1 and TRBJ1-1; TRBD1 agrees at 10 bases. Germline V lookup: CDR1 MGHDK, CDR2 SYGVNS. The CDR3 is made up of 13 amino acids. Trimming cost V 6 bases and J 5 bases; bases outside gene matches: 3. CDR3: CASRGQGKTEAFF. The CDR3 nucleotides read TGTGCCAGCAGGGGACAGGGGAAAACTGAAGCTTTCTTT.

This clone was recorded once. This rearrangement joins TRBV13 to TRBJ1-6, with a possible D match to TRBD1 (6 bases). Looked up from germline, CDR1 is PRHDT and CDR2 is FYEKMQ (reference sequence). The CDR3 is 14 amino acids. Trimming left V 1 base short and J 7 bases short, with 8 bases between. Written as DNA, the CDR3 is TGTGCCAGCAGCTTAGTTGGGACAAATTCACCCCTCCACTTT. Translated, it gives CASSLVGTNSPLHF.

The chain links TRBV2 to TRBJ2-5; 7 nucleotides agree with TRBD1. The assigned J gene may be wrong: the sequence end matches TRBJ2-7 better. The germline CDR1 and CDR2 sequences are SNHLY and FYNNEI. This CDR3 has 17 residues. For the CDR3, the DNA is TGTGCCAGCAGTGACCCGGCCCGATTACAGGGGTTCTACGAGCAGTACTTC. It specifies CASSDPARLQGFYEQYF.

The genes are TRBV10-2 and TRBJ2-7, with TRBD1 matching over 8 bases. Germline CDR1 WSHSY, CDR2 SAAADI. Trimming removed 10 bases from V and 2 bases from J; junction bases left unmatched: 10. CDR3 length equals 14 residues. The CDR3 DNA reads as TGCGCCACCATGGGGACAGGCCTACCCTACGAGCAGTACTTC. This gives the protein CATMGTGLPYEQYF.

This clone was seen a single time. The chain joins TRBV7-9 to TRBJ1-2; D is unclear. Germline CDR1 and CDR2: SEHNR and FQNEAQ (reference sequence). V lost 11 bases, J lost 13 bases, and 11 bases lay in between. There are 8 residues in the CDR3. The CDR3 DNA reads TGTGCCGGCACGGATTCCACCTTC. Residues: CAGTDSTF. Full variable domain (rest looked up from reference TRBV7-9 and TRBJ1-2): DTGVSQNPRHKITKRGQNVTFRCDPISEHNRLYWYRQTLGQGPEFLTYFQNEAQLEKSRLLSDRFSAERPKGSFSTLEIQRTEQGDSAMYLCAGTDSTFGSGTRLTVV.

V is TRBV12-5 and J is TRBJ1-5; 8 bases match TRBD1. The J segment lost 1 base and the V segment lost 6 bases, leaving 8 bases of the junction unmatched. The germline CDR1 and CDR2 sequences are LGHNT and FRNRAP. This CDR3 has 16 residues. The CDR3 bases are TGTGCTAGTGGCAAAAACCAGGGGGCGAGCAATCAGCCCCAGCATTTT. This gives the protein CASGKNQGASNQPQHF.

This clone was recorded once. The rearrangement joins TRBV7-6 to TRBJ2-7; 12 nucleotides match TRBD2. The germline V gene has CDR1 SGHVS and CDR2 FNYEAQ. The CDR3 length is 16 residues. V dropped 5 bases and J dropped 6; count of bases not matched to a gene: 11. In DNA, the CDR3 is TGTGCCAGCAGCCCAAGACTAGCGGGGGTTCCCTCCGAGCAGTACTTC. It codes for CASSPRLAGVPSEQYF.

The chain has TRBV30 and TRBJ2-7, with D tentatively TRBD2 (5 bases). Germline-derived CDR1 and CDR2 are GTSNPN and SVGIG (reference sequence). V lost 2 bases to trimming and J lost 7 bases, with 9 bases between them. The CDR3 spans 11 residues. The CDR3 region has the DNA TGTGCCTGGAGTCCATCGGGGGAGCAGTACTTC. Protein: CAWSPSGEQYF.

This sequence joins TRBV6-6 and TRBJ1-2, with 7 bases identical to TRBD1. V shed 0 bases and J 8 bases; nucleotides not matched to a gene: 9. The length of the CDR3 is 15 residues. Germline lookup yields CDR1 MNHNY and CDR2 SVGAGI (reference sequence). The CDR3 DNA reads as TGTGCCAGCAGTTACTCGATCGAGGGGGCGGAGGGCTACACCTTC. Amino acid sequence: CASSYSIEGAEGYTF.

This clone was seen more than once but under ten times. The rearrangement links TRBV7-8 to TRBJ1-5; D gene unclear. V gave up 5 bases and J gave up 5 bases, with 19 bases separating them. Germline loops: CDR1 SGHVS, CDR2 FQNEAQ. The CDR3 is 16 residues long. CDR3 nucleotide sequence: TGTGCCAGCAGCCCTAGTGGGCAGGCCTCCTATCAGCCCCAGCATTTT. It encodes CASSPSGQASYQPQHF.

This sequence joins TRBV5-1 and TRBJ1-1, with D uncertain. V was trimmed by 1 base and J by 6 bases, leaving 19 bases between them. The CDR3 covers 16 residues. CDR1 and CDR2 (germline): SGHRS, YFSETQ. As DNA, the CDR3 is TGCGCCAGCAGCTTGATGGGAGGGCAGGAATTTTCTGAAGCTTTCTTT. Translating it yields CASSLMGGQEFSEAFF.

V gene TRBV18 combines with J gene TRBJ1-1; unclear D gene. Germline V gene lookup returns CDR1 KGHSH and CDR2 LQKENI. Deletions cut 3 bases from V and 2 bases from J, with 22 bases between. This CDR3 contains 18 residues. This CDR3 is CASSPALLGFSPNTEAFF. For the CDR3, the DNA is TGTGCCAGCTCACCGGCCCTCCTTGGCTTTAGCCCTAACACTGAAGCTTTCTTT. The complete variable domain, with remaining parts taken from reference TRBV18 and TRBJ1-1, reads NAGVMQNPRHLVRRRGQEARLRCSPMKGHSHVYWYRQLPEEGLKFMVYLQKENIIDESGMPKERFSAEFPKEGPSILRIQQVVRGDSAAYFCASSPALLGFSPNTEAFFGQGTRLTVV.

This chain joins TRBV6-5 and TRBJ2-2, with 7 bases aligning to TRBD1. Germline-derived CDR1 and CDR2 are MNHEY and SVGAGI. The CDR3 is made up of 16 amino acids. Trimming removed 2 bases from V and 6 bases from J; junction bases left unmatched: 9. CDR3 nucleotides: TGTGCCAGCAGTTACCTGACAGGGTCATCGGCCGGGGAGCTGTTTTTT. Translating gives CASSYLTGSSAGELFF.

The V gene is TRBV10-1, the J gene TRBJ2-7, with a weak D call TRBD1 (6 bases). The V gene lost 10 bases and the J gene lost 2 bases, with 15 bases spanning the gap. Germline V gene sequence: CDR1 WNHNN, CDR2 SYGVQD (reference sequence). This CDR3 region has 13 residues. The CDR3 coding sequence is TGCGCCATCAGAGACACAGGGCCCTACGAGCAGTACTTC. It is translated as CAIRDTGPYEQYF.

The chain uses TRBV29-1 and TRBJ1-1; no firm D call. Per germline, CDR1 SQVTM and CDR2 ANQGSEA. Trimming pared 4 bases from V and 6 bases from J, leaving 9 bases between. This CDR3 comprises 11 residues. The CDR3 DNA follows: TGCAGCGTTGCCATAAGTGCTGAAGCTTTCTTT. Its translation is CSVAISAEAFF.

Worth noting for this clone: The junction and the germline gene differ at one end; a read error may be behind it. V usage is TRBV29-1 and J usage is TRBJ2-3; D not resolved. CDR3 length equals 15 residues. Germline V gives CDR1 SQVTM, CDR2 ANQGSEA. CDR3 loop: CSSQPFVGNTATQYF. CDR3 in DNA: TGCAGTAGCCAACCTTTTGTTGGGAACACAGCTACGCAGTATTTT.